Below are 16 T cell receptor beta chains sequenced from a single sample in a study of T-cell memory formation after mild COVID-19. TCRdb re-analysed the 5' RACE reads in MiXCR, keeping a single row per CDR3 protein. The data show about 620,000 distinct CDR3 sequences, 18% seen once. What was sequenced was PBMCs or a T cell subset sorted from them (not recorded which). The receptors originated from an adult woman who had mild COVID-19 (a few samples of this study predate the infection). Cell type and time point are not known.

The sample holds a few counts of this clonotype. The chain employs TRBV6-5 and TRBJ2-2; TRBD1 might be the D (6 bases). This CDR3 is built from 14 residues. Germline V gives CDR1 MNHEY, CDR2 SVGAGI. Trimming took off 6 bases at V and 4 bases at J, with 12 bases between the two ends. In DNA, the CDR3 is TGTGCCAGCAGGGGTGGGGGCGGCACCGGGGAGCTGTTTTTT. Residues: CASRGGGGTGELFF.

This clonotype has at least ten counts. The rearrangement links TRBV4-1 to TRBJ1-2, with D hard to call. V shed 2 bases and J shed 1 base, with 11 bases lying between them. The length of the CDR3 is 15 residues. The germline V gene has CDR1 MGHRA and CDR2 YSYEKL. The CDR3 DNA reads as TGCGCCAGCAGCCAATCGCTTCGCAATAACTATGGCTACACCTTC. Residues: CASSQSLRNNYGYTF.

This rearrangement joins TRBV6-5 to TRBJ2-1; D possibly corresponds to TRBD2 (6 bases). The ends were cut back, 8 bases at V and 3 bases at J, with 11 bases in the middle. The length of the CDR3 is 13 residues. Germline CDR1 and CDR2: MNHEY and SVGAGI. DNA for the CDR3: TGTGCCAGCGGGGGGACGCGCTACAATGAGCAGTTCTTC. Residues: CASGGTRYNEQFF.

The chain is built from TRBV20-1 and TRBJ2-1; D is ambiguous. The CDR3 is 14 residues long. The V end was cut by 5 bases, the J end by 8 bases, with 19 bases between. Germline lookup yields CDR1 DFQATT and CDR2 SNEGSKA (reference sequence). As DNA, the CDR3 is TGCAGTGCTGACTTGGCCCTAACGGAAGATGAGCAGTTCTTC. This translates into CSADLALTEDEQFF.

The chain is built from TRBV28 and TRBJ2-1; the D is unclear. This CDR3 has 13 amino acids. V was trimmed by 3 bases and J by 9 bases, leaving 12 bases between them. Germline values: CDR1 MDHEN, CDR2 SYDVKM. The CDR3 DNA sequence: TGTGCCAGCAGTTTGTCAGCCCGGAGTGAGCAGTTCTTC. Translated, it gives CASSLSARSEQFF.

V is TRBV30 and J is TRBJ1-1, with TRBD1 as a possible D gene (5 bases). This CDR3 is built from 12 residues. Germline V gene sequence: CDR1 GTSNPN, CDR2 SVGIG (reference sequence). V shed 6 bases and J shed 0 bases, with 8 bases lying between them. The CDR3 region is CACRTLNTEAFF. In DNA, the CDR3 is TGTGCCTGTCGGACACTGAACACTGAAGCTTTCTTT.

This clonotype was seen ten or more times. The chain joins TRBV7-6 to TRBJ1-1; D is uncertain. The CDR3 runs 11 residues. Germline CDR1 and CDR2: SGHVS and FNYEAQ. V gave up 1 base and J gave up 8 bases, with 5 bases separating them. The chain's CDR3 is CASSLGSEAFF. The CDR3 region has the DNA TGTGCCAGCAGCTTAGGGTCAGAAGCTTTCTTT.

This clonotype turned up a few times. The chain joins TRBV7-9 to TRBJ1-2, with no clear D. CDR1 and CDR2 from the germline V gene are SEHNR and FQNEAQ (reference sequence). The V and J ends lost 1 base and 3 bases respectively, with 12 bases between them. The CDR3 length is 15 residues. CDR3 residues: CASSLVGTADYGYTF. CDR3 bases: TGTGCCAGCAGCTTAGTCGGTACGGCGGACTATGGCTACACCTTC.

This clonotype was seen more than once but under ten times. V usage is TRBV24-1 and J usage is TRBJ2-3, with D hard to call. Germline lookup yields CDR1 KGHDR and CDR2 SFDVKD. The CDR3 runs 12 residues. Between the trimmed V and J ends, which lost 6 bases and 4 bases, there was a span of 7 bases. The DNA of the CDR3 is TGTGCCACCAGTTCGGAAGCAGATACGCAGTATTTT. Encoded protein: CATSSEADTQYF.

This clonotype showed up just a few times. The chain uses TRBV20-1 and TRBJ1-1; D is possibly TRBD1 (6 bases). There are 15 residues in the CDR3. Trimming shortened V by 6 bases and J by 1 base, and 18 bases separated the two germline ends. CDR1 is DFQATT, CDR2 SNEGSKA, per germline (reference sequence). In DNA, the CDR3 is TGCAGTGCCCTCGGAGGGGGTTTGAGGAACACTGAAGCTTTCTTT. Translated: CSALGGGLRNTEAFF.

A few counts support this clonotype. The V call is TRBV5-5, the J call TRBJ2-5; D is unresolved. The CDR3 is 13 residues long. Germline V gene sequence: CDR1 SGHKS, CDR2 YYEKEE (reference sequence). V shed 4 bases and J shed 6 bases, with 13 bases lying between them. The chain's CDR3 is CASSTPDRQTQYF. The CDR3, as DNA: TGTGCCAGCAGCACACCGGACCGGCAGACCCAGTACTTC.

A word on this clonotype: Just one base apart from a much larger clone, this may be a read error. The rearrangement links TRBV20-1 to TRBJ1-5, with a possible D match to TRBD1 (6 bases). Germline V CDR1 and CDR2: DFQATT, SNEGSKA (reference sequence). This CDR3 comprises 13 residues. The CDR3 DNA sequence: TGCAGTGCGATCGGGGGCTTCCATCAGCCCCATCATTTT. This codes for CSAIGGFHQPHHF.

This clonotype was seen more than once but under ten times. This sequence joins TRBV5-1 and TRBJ1-1; D not certain. This CDR3 comprises 12 residues. The V end lost 5 bases, the J end lost 2 bases, and 7 bases lay between the germline ends. Germline V CDR1 and CDR2: SGHRS, YFSETQ. This CDR3 is CASRSANTEAFF. The CDR3 bases are TGCGCCAGCAGAAGCGCCAACACTGAAGCTTTCTTT.

This clonotype showed up just a few times. The chain uses TRBV5-1 and TRBJ2-5, with D unresolved. CDR1 and CDR2 (germline): SGHRS, YFSETQ. The CDR3 has 14 residues. Trimming removed 4 bases at V and 5 bases at J, with 15 bases between. CDR3 in amino acids: CASSPETPWETQYF. The CDR3 bases are TGCGCCAGCAGCCCCGAAACCCCATGGGAGACCCAGTACTTC.

The V gene is TRBV12-3 or TRBV12-4, the J gene TRBJ2-2; weak D call: TRBD1 (5 bases). Trimming removed 3 bases at V and 5 bases at J, with 13 bases between. The CDR3 has 15 amino acids. The CDR3, as DNA: TGTGCCAGCAGTTTGCGGCCGCAGGGAACCGGGGAGCTGTTTTTT. It is translated as CASSLRPQGTGELFF.

The table lists this clonotype with a few counts. The chain carries TRBV30 and TRBJ2-3; the D gene is possibly TRBD2 (6 bases). CDR3 length equals 16 residues. Trimming shortened V by 2 bases and J by 3 bases, and 18 bases separated the two germline ends. CDR1 GTSNPN and CDR2 SVGIG come from the germline V gene (reference sequence). The CDR3 coding sequence is TGTGCCTGGAGTCAGCTCCGGGGGTCCGAAACAGATACGCAGTATTTT. Translating gives CAWSQLRGSETDTQYF.